The clone carrying this T cell receptor (beta chain) was counted a few times. What it binds is not known. In germline, CDR1 is MNHNS, CDR2 SASEGT. This CDR3 is built from 14 residues. The source of the sample is a study of cytomegalovirus exposure and HLA in healthy donors. Study-wide results and caveats: A classifier reportedly called cytomegalovirus status with high sensitivity and specificity.

PCR involved 60 Vbeta and 13 Jbeta primers. Data came from immunoSEQ multiplex PCR; TCRdb stores just in-frame clones and leaves some out. The profile shows 160,000 or so clones, 75% to 90% of them singletons. The receptor was derived from a woman under 30 in good health and CMV-seronegative. V gene TRBV6-1 combines with J gene TRBJ2-5; 8 bases line up with TRBD1. The DNA end favors TRBJ2-7, so the J call may be wrong. Sequenced input: PBMCs. This CDR3 reads CASRNYDRGYEQYF. The CDR3 DNA follows: TGTGCCAGCAGAAACTACGACAGGGGCTACGAGCAGTACTTC.